Each of the 9 T cell receptor beta chains below was sequenced from the same sample in a study of control samples from healthy donors and cancer patients (TCRdb year 2020). Libraries came from the immunoSEQ multiplex PCR assay. Sourced from immuneACCESS, this table was stored by TCRdb with only in-frame sequences that have V and J called. A share of the clones is absent; for the studies checked, an unresolved V gene accounts for under half, and the remainder has no known explanation. The sample table lists around 110,000 clones, roughly nine tenths of them with a count of one. The ten largest clones capture 1.1% of the sample. Sequencing was done on a sample of PBMCs. These receptors were collected from a woman aged 45-59 years with colorectal cancer.

J is TRBJ1-2 and V is TRBV9; TRBD1 aligns across 8 bases. From germline, CDR1 is SGDLS and CDR2 YYNGEE. This CDR3 has 16 residues. The V gene end was trimmed by 3 bases and the J gene end by 2 bases; junction bases not matched to a gene: 9. The CDR3 DNA follows: TGTGCCAGCAGCGGATTTAACGGACAGGGCAACTATGGCTACACCTTC. Translation gives CASSGFNGQGNYGYTF.

This clone was recorded a few times. The chain couples TRBV4-2 to TRBJ2-2, with 8 positions matching TRBD2. V lost 4 bases to trimming and J lost 1 base; unmatched junction nucleotides: 14. CDR1 and CDR2 (germline): LGHNA, YNFKEQ. The CDR3 loop spans 19 amino acids. DNA of the CDR3: TGTGCCAGCAGCCTCGGGGCTAGCGGGCTAGGGGGGAACACCGGGGAGCTGTTTTTT. Amino acid sequence: CASSLGASGLGGNTGELFF.

This chain uses TRBV30 with TRBJ1-5; D is ambiguous. CDR1 and CDR2 (germline): GTSNPN, SVGIG (reference sequence). The CDR3 runs 12 residues. Between the trimmed V and J ends, which lost 1 base and 7 bases, there was a span of 8 bases. This chain's CDR3 is CAWSGPRQPQHF. CDR3 coding DNA: TGTGCCTGGAGTGGTCCCCGGCAGCCCCAGCATTTT.

The rearrangement uses TRBV12-3 or TRBV12-4 and TRBJ1-1; a weak D match, TRBD1 (5 bases). This CDR3 is 13 amino acids long. Trimming pared 2 bases from V and 6 bases from J, leaving 10 bases between. CDR3 nucleotide sequence: TGTGCCAGCAGTTTAATTTGGGGGGCTGAAGCTTTCTTT. Its translation is CASSLIWGAEAFF.

V usage is TRBV19 and J usage is TRBJ2-1; D might be TRBD1 or TRBD2, each matching 5 bases. CDR3 length: 15 amino acids. Germline CDR1 is LNHDA and CDR2 is SQIVND (reference sequence). V was shortened by 7 bases and J by 6 bases, with 19 bases between the two germline ends. The CDR3 spells CASTPGLVGANEQFF. The CDR3 DNA follows: TGTGCCAGTACCCCGGGGCTAGTAGGGGCCAATGAGCAGTTCTTC.

The chain recombines TRBV18 with TRBJ1-1, with TRBD1 matching 10 bases. The V gene end was trimmed by 6 bases and the J gene end by 3 bases; junction bases not matched to a gene: 7. This CDR3 region has 15 residues. From germline, CDR1 is KGHSH and CDR2 LQKENI. The CDR3 sequence: CASSRSGTGDTEAFF. In DNA, the CDR3 is TGTGCCAGCTCCCGGTCGGGGACAGGGGACACTGAAGCTTTCTTT.

This clone was picked up one time. V usage is TRBV6-5 and J usage is TRBJ2-5, with D maybe TRBD1 (5 bases). CDR1 and CDR2 from the germline V gene are MNHEY and SVGAGI. Between the trimmed V and J ends, which lost 7 bases and 3 bases, there was a span of 15 bases. This CDR3 contains 14 residues. The CDR3 spells CASNLKGLEETQYF. CDR3 DNA sequence: TGTGCCAGCAACCTGAAGGGGCTAGAAGAGACCCAGTACTTC.

DNA of the CDR3: TGTGCCAGCAGTAGACCGACAGTCCTGAGCACTGAAGCTTTCTTT. It translates to CASSRPTVLSTEAFF. The chain recombines TRBV28 with TRBJ1-1; the D gene is possibly TRBD1 (5 bases). CDR1 MDHEN and CDR2 SYDVKM come from the germline V gene. The CDR3 spans 15 residues. V was cut by 5 bases and J by 4 bases, with 17 bases left in between. The full variable domain, its missing parts supplied by reference TRBV28 and TRBJ1-1, is DVKVTQSSRYLVKRTGEKVFLECVQDMDHENMFWYRQDPGLGLRLIYFSYDVKMKEKGDIPEGYSVSREKKERFSLILESASTNQTSMYLCASSRPTVLSTEAFFGQGTRLTVV.

The chain has TRBV7-9 and TRBJ1-2; maybe TRBD1 (5 bases). Germline CDR1 is SEHNR and CDR2 is FQNEAQ (reference sequence). V was trimmed by 1 base and J by 5 bases, leaving 8 bases between them. CDR3 length: 13 amino acids. This CDR3 is CASSLVEGYGYTF. CDR3 coding DNA: TGTGCCAGCAGCTTAGTCGAGGGGTATGGCTACACCTTC.